What follows are 10 T cell receptor beta chains derived from one specimen sequenced in a study of blood T cell repertoires in COVID-19. Only in-frame clones appear in the TCRdb table, and some are missing; sequencing was by immunoSEQ multiplex PCR. The sample carries roughly 140,000 clones, over 75% recorded once. Material for sequencing was PBMCs or T cells enriched from blood (not recorded which). These receptors all stem from a man between 45 and 60 years old in a cohort exposed to, infected with or recovered from COVID-19 (not recorded which).

The chain employs TRBV6-5 and TRBJ2-3; 8 bases align to TRBD2. This CDR3 contains 13 residues. Trimming cost V 7 bases and J 7 bases; bases outside gene matches: 7. The germline V gene has CDR1 MNHEY and CDR2 SVGAGI. The CDR3 reads CASTSGSKNTQYF. CDR3 in DNA: TGTGCCAGCACAAGCGGGAGCAAGAATACGCAGTATTTT.

This sequence joins TRBV28 and TRBJ2-1; 10 bases are a match to TRBD2. Per germline, CDR1 MDHEN and CDR2 SYDVKM. Trimming cost V 6 bases and J 0 bases; bases outside gene matches: 26. CDR3 length: 23 residues. The CDR3 DNA sequence: TGTGCCAGCAGCTCACTAAAAGTCGCCCCTCCGGGACTAGCGAGCCCCTCCTACAATGAGCAGTTCTTC. Protein sequence: CASSSLKVAPPGLASPSYNEQFF.

The chain couples TRBV12-3 or TRBV12-4 to TRBJ2-7; TRBD1 aligns across 8 bases. This CDR3 is built from 12 residues. The ends lost 3 bases at V and 7 bases at J; junction bases unmatched: 2. For the CDR3, the DNA is TGTGCCAGCAGTTTGACAGGGGAGGAGCAGTACTTC. It encodes CASSLTGEEQYF.

The rearrangement links TRBV14 to TRBJ2-7; D may be TRBD2 (5 bases). V was pared by 4 bases and J by 1 base, with 17 bases between. In germline, CDR1 is SGHDN, CDR2 FVKESK. The CDR3 has 16 amino acids. CDR3 nucleotides: TGTGCCAGCAGCCCCTTCGGCGGGTCTGGGTCCTACGAGCAGTACTTC. Protein: CASSPFGGSGSYEQYF.

This rearrangement joins TRBV6-2 or TRBV6-3 to TRBJ1-5; no clear D gene. The germline V gene encodes CDR1 MNHEY and CDR2 SVGEGT. CDR3 length equals 14 residues. V was pared by 5 bases and J by 0 bases, with 8 bases between. The CDR3: CASSDNPSNQPQHF. CDR3 bases: TGTGCCAGCAGTGACAACCCTAGCAATCAGCCCCAGCATTTT.

The chain uses TRBV6-2 or TRBV6-3 and TRBJ2-3; 10 bases fit TRBD2. Germline CDR1 is MNHEY and CDR2 is SVGEGT. This CDR3 has 16 amino acids. Trimming took 2 bases from V and 2 from J; bases not matched to a gene: 4. CDR3 bases: TGTGCCAGCAGTTACCTAGCGGGGGCCTTCACAGATACGCAGTATTTT. Its protein is CASSYLAGAFTDTQYF.

The V gene is TRBV5-1, the J gene TRBJ2-2; maybe TRBD2 (6 bases). The germline V gene has CDR1 SGHRS and CDR2 YFSETQ. Trimming pared 2 bases from V and 6 bases from J, leaving 14 bases between. The CDR3 loop spans 15 amino acids. CDR3 DNA sequence: TGCGCCAGCAGCTTTCGGGAGTCGATAGCCGGGGAGCTGTTTTTT. The encoded protein is CASSFRESIAGELFF.

The chain links TRBV14 to TRBJ2-2, with TRBD1 matching 9 bases. The CDR3 has 17 amino acids. Losses at the gene ends were 4 bases for V and 4 bases for J; bases not matched to a gene: 10. Per the germline V gene, CDR1 is SGHDN and CDR2 is FVKESK. The CDR3 reads CASSPHPGQGSTGELFF. The CDR3 coding sequence is TGTGCCAGCAGCCCTCATCCGGGACAGGGTAGCACCGGGGAGCTGTTTTTT.

The CDR3 loop is CASSMREASREQYF. As DNA, the CDR3 is TGTGCCAGCAGTATGCGGGAGGCCTCTCGCGAGCAGTACTTC. The chain uses TRBV5-4 and TRBJ2-7; 8 nucleotides line up with TRBD2. Germline CDR1 and CDR2: SGHNT and YYREEE (reference sequence). V shed 5 bases and J 6 bases; nucleotides not matched to a gene: 10. CDR3 length: 14 residues.

This chain joins TRBV13 and TRBJ2-1; D is uncertain. V lost 0 bases to trimming and J lost 5 bases, with 11 bases between them. Per germline, CDR1 PRHDT and CDR2 FYEKMQ (reference sequence). This CDR3 contains 15 residues. The CDR3: CASSLGAGLNNEQFF. The DNA of the CDR3 is TGTGCCAGCAGCTTAGGGGCTGGCCTTAACAATGAGCAGTTCTTC.